A single sample is the source of the 20 T cell receptor beta chains below, sequenced in a study of post-analysis software for immune sequencing data. Notes on the study in general: A few TRBV segments appeared more often in patients than in controls, and TRBV5-6, TRBV5-1 and TRBV20-1 were among these.

Unique-molecular-identifier-tagged TCR beta cDNA libraries were used. TCRdb ran MiXCR on the PCR reads and lists one entry per CDR3 protein. The table records hundreds of thousands of distinct CDR3 sequences, about 60% of them present only once. No antigen is known for these receptors. Sample: blood. The receptors derive from a girl between 2 and 10 years old with multiple sclerosis.

The chain employs TRBV20-1 and TRBJ2-7; D tentatively reads TRBD1 or TRBD2 (6 bases each). The CDR3 loop spans 13 amino acids. Trimming removed 6 bases at V and 4 bases at J, with 16 bases between. Germline assignment: CDR1 DFQATT and CDR2 SNEGSKA (reference sequence). The CDR3 sequence: CSASSQGGYEQYF. CDR3 coding DNA: TGCAGTGCAAGTAGTCAAGGGGGGTACGAGCAGTACTTC.

This clonotype came up a few times. The junction does not match germline at one end; this may be a read error. The rearrangement joins TRBV5-1 to TRBJ2-5; D is ambiguous. The CDR3 covers 12 residues. Per germline, CDR1 SGHRS and CDR2 YFSETQ. The CDR3 spells CASSLQQETQYF. In DNA, the CDR3 is TGTGCCAGCAGCTTACAGCAAGAGACCCAGTACTTC.

This chain links TRBV6-4 with TRBJ2-1; TRBD2 agrees at 7 bases. The CDR3 spans 15 residues. Germline CDR1 MRHNA, CDR2 SNTAGT. V dropped 6 bases and J dropped 3; count of bases not matched to a gene: 8. CDR3 loop: CASSVDSGYYNEQFF. The DNA for the CDR3 is TGTGCCAGCAGCGTAGATAGCGGGTACTACAATGAGCAGTTCTTC.

The rearrangement uses TRBV11-2 and TRBJ2-5, with D hard to call. Trimming stripped 4 bases from V and 0 bases from J, with 9 bases between. The CDR3 totals 14 residues. CDR1 and CDR2 (germline): SGHAT, FQNNGV. Here the CDR3 DNA reads TGTGCCAGCAGCTACTTGACGTACCAAGAGACCCAGTACTTC. Amino acid sequence: CASSYLTYQETQYF.

V is TRBV3-1 and J is TRBJ2-7; TRBD2 might be the D (5 bases). Deletions cut 1 base from V and 2 bases from J, with 12 bases between. Germline V gene data show CDR1 as LGHDT and CDR2 as YNNKEL (reference sequence). This CDR3 spans 15 amino acids. The CDR3 nucleotides are TGTGCCAGCAGCCAAGCTTGGACGGGAACCTACGAGCAGTACTTC. This sequence encodes CASSQAWTGTYEQYF.

With regard to this clonotype: A much larger clone differs by one base, so this may be a read error. The CDR3 loop is CASSIGTAYEQYF. The CDR3 bases are TGTGCCAGCAGTATCGGGACAGCCTACGAGCAGTACTTC. This chain joins TRBV6-2 or TRBV6-3 and TRBJ2-7; 7 positions match TRBD1. The trim removed 5 bases at V and 2 bases at J, leaving 3 bases unmatched. This CDR3 has 13 amino acids. The germline V gene has CDR1 MNHEY and CDR2 SVGEGT.

This clonotype showed up many times. In DNA, the CDR3 is TGTGCCAGCAGCCCGGGACAGGATTACAATGAGCAGTTCTTC. Translated: CASSPGQDYNEQFF. V is TRBV6-5 and J is TRBJ2-1; 8 nucleotides match TRBD1. V lost 6 bases to trimming and J lost 4 bases; unmatched junction nucleotides: 5. CDR3 length: 14 residues. CDR1 and CDR2 from the germline V gene are MNHEY and SVGAGI.

The rearrangement joins TRBV2 to TRBJ2-1, with D uncertain. V was clipped by 4 bases and J by 0 bases, with 7 bases between them. The CDR3 has 14 residues. Per germline, CDR1 SNHLY and CDR2 FYNNEI. The CDR3 sequence is CASSARSSYNEQFF. CDR3 DNA: TGTGCCAGCAGTGCTAGGTCCTCCTACAATGAGCAGTTCTTC.

The rearrangement joins TRBV29-1 to TRBJ2-2, with a weak D call TRBD2 (7 bases). CDR1 and CDR2 from the germline V gene are SQVTM and ANQGSEA. The CDR3 has 13 amino acids. V was shortened by 4 bases and J by 5 bases, with 11 bases between the two germline ends. The CDR3 bases are TGCAGCGTTGTAGGGGGGGAAACCGGGGAGCTGTTTTTT. Translation: CSVVGGETGELFF.

The J gene is TRBJ2-3, the V gene TRBV10-3; 10 nucleotides line up with TRBD2. Looked up from germline, CDR1 is ENHRY and CDR2 is SYGVKD. The junction had 5 bases not matched to a gene; V was cut back by 7 bases and J by 1 base. The CDR3 is 15 amino acids. CDR3 DNA sequence: TGTGCCATCAAGGGCGGGACTAGCGGCACAGATACGCAGTATTTT. It is translated as CAIKGGTSGTDTQYF.

J is TRBJ2-2 and V is TRBV12-3 or TRBV12-4; perhaps D is TRBD1 or TRBD2 (5 bases each). The V end was cut by 3 bases, the J end by 3 bases, with 8 bases between. The CDR3 sequence is 14 residues long. CDR3 protein: CASSLRGDTGELFF. Here the CDR3 DNA reads TGTGCCAGCAGTTTGAGAGGGGACACCGGGGAGCTGTTTTTT.

The gene calls are TRBV6-2 or TRBV6-3 and TRBJ2-1; D call uncertain. Between the trimmed V and J ends, which lost 4 bases and 5 bases, there was a span of 6 bases. The CDR3 totals 12 residues. Germline CDR1 is MNHEY and CDR2 is SVGEGT. The CDR3 sequence: CASSWVNNEQFF. In nucleotides, the CDR3 is TGTGCCAGCAGTTGGGTCAACAATGAGCAGTTCTTC.

A few counts support this clonotype. V gene TRBV12-3 or TRBV12-4 combines with J gene TRBJ2-7; D not certain. Trimming removed 6 bases from V and 3 bases from J, with 9 bases in between. The CDR3 contains 12 residues. The CDR3 loop is CASRADIYEQYF. CDR3 nucleotides: TGTGCCAGCAGAGCCGACATCTACGAGCAGTACTTC.

Here the CDR3 DNA reads TGTGCCAGCAGTTCAATCCTCGGGATGAACACTGAAGCTTTCTTT. Translated: CASSSILGMNTEAFF. The rearrangement joins TRBV12-3 or TRBV12-4 to TRBJ1-1, with D hard to call. This CDR3 contains 15 residues. Trimming took 4 bases from V and 0 from J, leaving 12 bases between them.

The CDR3 loop is CSAREGQGTYEQYF. Here the CDR3 DNA reads TGCAGTGCTAGAGAGGGACAGGGGACCTACGAGCAGTACTTC. This rearrangement joins TRBV20-1 to TRBJ2-4; TRBD1 matches 10 bases. Matching the DNA end better, TRBJ2-7 makes the J call doubtful. The germline V gene has CDR1 DFQATT and CDR2 SNEGSKA (reference sequence). This CDR3 is 14 amino acids long.

The V and J genes are TRBV5-1 and TRBJ2-3; TRBD1 aligns across 10 bases. The CDR3 has 14 residues. Losses at the gene ends were 4 bases for V and 5 bases for J; bases not matched to a gene: 4. Per the germline V gene, CDR1 is SGHRS and CDR2 is YFSETQ. CDR3 in amino acids: CASSNGQGEDTQYF. The CDR3 DNA reads TGCGCCAGCAGCAACGGACAGGGGGAAGATACGCAGTATTTT.

The genes are TRBV4-2 and TRBJ2-6; 8 bases align to TRBD2. The CDR3 consists of 18 residues. The ends lost 0 bases at V and 3 bases at J; junction bases unmatched: 7. The germline V gene has CDR1 LGHNA and CDR2 YNFKEQ. CDR3 region: CASSQERGAGVGANVLTF. The CDR3 nucleotides read TGTGCCAGCAGCCAAGAGCGGGGGGCCGGGGTTGGGGCCAACGTCCTGACTTTC.

V is TRBV28 and J is TRBJ2-1; 9 bases fit TRBD1. The germline V gene has CDR1 MDHEN and CDR2 SYDVKM. The CDR3 loop spans 17 amino acids. V lost 2 bases to trimming and J lost 2 bases; unmatched junction nucleotides: 7. DNA for the CDR3: TGTGCCAGCAGTTTAGGGACAGGGACCTGGGCCTACAATGAGCAGTTCTTC. Residues: CASSLGTGTWAYNEQFF.

The chain employs TRBV24-1 and TRBJ2-1; a possible D gene is TRBD1 (5 bases). The germline V and J ends were trimmed by 0 bases and 8 bases, with 10 bases remaining between them. The CDR3 runs 14 residues. Germline V gene sequence: CDR1 KGHDR, CDR2 SFDVKD. The CDR3 DNA reads TGTGCCACCAGTGATTTGAGGCAGGGCCATGAGCAGTTCTTC. It specifies CATSDLRQGHEQFF.

J is TRBJ1-2 and V is TRBV6-6; 10 bases are shared with TRBD1. Germline assignment: CDR1 MNHNY and CDR2 SVGAGI (reference sequence). The CDR3 is 15 amino acids. Unmatched junction bases numbered 4, after V lost 0 bases and J lost 6 bases. The CDR3 nucleotides read TGTGCCAGCAGTTACTCCGACAGGGGGCGCGATGGCTACACCTTC. Residues: CASSYSDRGRDGYTF.